The 24 T cell receptor beta chains below all came from one sample that was sequenced in a study of CD8 T cells in ankylosing spondylitis. One entry per CDR3 protein, called by TCRdb with MiXCR from the 5' RACE reads. The sample records under 300,000 distinct CDR3 sequences, over 8.5% being singletons. The sequenced sample consisted of blood, either unsorted or a sorted T cell fraction (not recorded which). The receptors stem from a male donor with ankylosing spondylitis or in good health (not recorded which).

This clonotype appeared many times. This rearrangement joins TRBV24-1 to TRBJ2-3; TRBD2 might be the D (6 bases). Germline-derived CDR1 and CDR2 are KGHDR and SFDVKD. V was clipped by 4 bases and J by 5 bases, with 9 bases between them. The CDR3 is 13 amino acids. CDR3 nucleotide sequence: TGTGCCACCAGTGACGGGAGCTTAGATACGCAGTATTTT. It yields the protein CATSDGSLDTQYF.

V usage is TRBV7-2 and J usage is TRBJ2-7; D gene unclear. The germline CDR1 and CDR2 sequences are SGHTA and FQGNSA. The V end was cut by 1 base, the J end by 1 base, with 5 bases between. This CDR3 spans 13 amino acids. DNA for the CDR3: TGTGCCAGCAGCTTAGTTCGATCCTACGAGCAGTACTTC. Its protein product is CASSLVRSYEQYF.

There are many counts of this clonotype. V usage is TRBV20-1 and J usage is TRBJ1-4; no definite D call. Trimming shortened V by 0 bases and J by 0 bases, and 8 bases separated the two germline ends. Germline V gives CDR1 DFQATT, CDR2 SNEGSKA (reference sequence). This CDR3 is built from 15 residues. CDR3 nucleotides: TGCAGTGCTAGAGATGTAGTGACAACTAATGAAAAACTGTTTTTT. Its translation: CSARDVVTTNEKLFF.

The sample holds a few counts of this clonotype. The rearrangement links TRBV10-2 to TRBJ2-1, with D perhaps TRBD1 or TRBD2 (5 bases each). The CDR3 loop spans 14 amino acids. Germline V lookup: CDR1 WSHSY, CDR2 SAAADI. Trimming took 4 bases from V and 6 from J, leaving 13 bases between them. In nucleotides, the CDR3 is TGCGCCAGCAGTGCGGCAGGGACCCTCAATGAGCAGTTCTTC. It specifies CASSAAGTLNEQFF.

The sample holds many counts of this clonotype. The rearrangement links TRBV29-1 to TRBJ2-7, with a tentative D call TRBD1 (5 bases). CDR1 and CDR2 (germline): SQVTM, ANQGSEA. The CDR3 extends over 12 amino acids. V lost 4 bases to trimming and J lost 3 bases, with 10 bases between them. The CDR3 nucleotides are TGCAGCGTTGCCAGGGAAGGCTACGAGCAGTACTTC. Its protein is CSVAREGYEQYF.

This clonotype has at least ten counts. The chain's CDR3 is CASSWKGTGLYNEQFF. The CDR3 DNA follows: TGTGCCAGCAGCTGGAAGGGGACCGGACTCTACAATGAGCAGTTCTTC. The rearrangement links TRBV7-7 to TRBJ2-1, with D possibly being TRBD1 or TRBD2 (5 bases each). The CDR3 runs to 16 residues. Germline V gene lookup returns CDR1 SSHAT and CDR2 FNYEAQ (reference sequence). The germline V and J ends were trimmed by 4 bases and 3 bases, with 16 bases remaining between them.

This clonotype was recorded many times. The rearrangement uses TRBV5-1 and TRBJ1-1; D is perhaps TRBD1 (5 bases). Between the trimmed V and J ends, which lost 2 bases and 3 bases, there was a span of 11 bases. CDR1 SGHRS and CDR2 YFSETQ come from the germline V gene. CDR3 length equals 14 residues. In DNA, the CDR3 is TGCGCCAGCAGCTTCAACGGGGGGTACACTGAAGCTTTCTTT. Amino acids: CASSFNGGYTEAFF.

V and J are TRBV7-8 and TRBJ1-1, with D tentatively TRBD1 (5 bases). The CDR3 runs 15 residues. Germline V gives CDR1 SGHVS, CDR2 FQNEAQ. Trimming removed 5 bases at V and 1 base at J, with 14 bases between. CDR3 DNA: TGTGCCAGCAGCAGGAGGGGCGGGGGGAACACTGAAGCTTTCTTT. Translating gives CASSRRGGGNTEAFF. Together with reference TRBV7-8 and TRBJ1-1, the CDR3 gives the full variable domain: GAGVSQSPRYKVAKRGQDVALRCDPISGHVSLFWYQQALGQGPEFLTYFQNEAQLDKSGLPSDRFFAERPEGSVSTLKIQRTQQEDSAVYLCASSRRGGGNTEAFFGQGTRLTVV.

V gene TRBV5-1 combines with J gene TRBJ2-1; 7 nucleotides match TRBD1. This CDR3 contains 13 residues. Germline assignment: CDR1 SGHRS and CDR2 YFSETQ. V lost 7 bases to trimming and J lost 12 bases; unmatched junction nucleotides: 13. The CDR3 protein is CASSTGTHSRQFF. The CDR3 DNA sequence: TGCGCCAGCTCGACAGGGACGCATTCCAGGCAGTTCTTC.

This clonotype has ten or more counts. The V call is TRBV7-9, the J call TRBJ2-3; 9 positions agree with TRBD2. The CDR3 is made up of 16 amino acids. The J segment lost 8 bases and the V segment lost 5 bases, leaving 14 bases of the junction unmatched. The V gene's germline CDR1 is SEHNR and CDR2 FQNEAQ (reference sequence). This CDR3 reads CASSPETSGFVVTQYF. The CDR3 coding sequence is TGTGCCAGCAGCCCCGAGACTAGCGGCTTCGTTGTTACGCAGTATTTT. Full variable domain (rest looked up from reference TRBV7-9 and TRBJ2-3): DTGVSQNPRHKITKRGQNVTFRCDPISEHNRLYWYRQTLGQGPEFLTYFQNEAQLEKSRLLSDRFSAERPKGSFSTLEIQRTEQGDSAMYLCASSPETSGFVVTQYFGPGTRLTVL.

This clonotype was recorded a few times. The junction shows a germline mismatch at one end, possibly a read error. The chain has TRBV10-3 and TRBJ1-5; no reliable D call. This CDR3 is 17 amino acids long. Germline CDR1 ENHRY, CDR2 SYGVKD. This chain's CDR3 is CASSESNWVLSNQPQHF. CDR3 sequence (DNA): TGTGCCAGCAGTGAGTCTAATTGGGTATTAAGCAATCAGCCCCAGCATTTT.

In this sample, this clonotype turned up a few times. The chain is built from TRBV30 and TRBJ2-3; D unclear. Germline V gene lookup returns CDR1 GTSNPN and CDR2 SVGIG (reference sequence). The CDR3 is 14 amino acids. The V end was cut by 4 bases, the J end by 0 bases, with 11 bases between. The CDR3 is CAWTTGRSTDTQYF. DNA for the CDR3: TGTGCCTGGACGACGGGCCGGAGCACAGATACGCAGTATTTT. Looking up the rest from reference TRBV30 and TRBJ2-3 gives the full variable domain: SQTIHQWPATLVQPVGSPLSLECTVEGTSNPNLYWYRQAAGRGLQLLFYSVGIGQISSEVPQNLSASRPQDRQFILSSKKLLLSDSGFYLCAWTTGRSTDTQYFGPGTRLTVL.

This clonotype was picked up a small number of times. In DNA, the CDR3 is TGTGCCAGCAGTTTTTCTACGCTCAGCGGAACAGATACGCAGTATTTT. Translated: CASSFSTLSGTDTQYF. The chain employs TRBV28 and TRBJ2-3; possibly TRBD2 for D (5 bases). The CDR3 is 16 residues long. From germline, CDR1 is MDHEN and CDR2 SYDVKM. The V and J ends lost 3 bases and 3 bases respectively, with 16 bases between them. The variable domain in full, completed from reference TRBV28 and TRBJ2-3, reads DVKVTQSSRYLVKRTGEKVFLECVQDMDHENMFWYRQDPGLGLRLIYFSYDVKMKEKGDIPEGYSVSREKKERFSLILESASTNQTSMYLCASSFSTLSGTDTQYFGPGTRLTVL.

This clonotype was recorded many times. The chain links TRBV5-1 to TRBJ2-7, with 14 bases matching TRBD2. This CDR3 has 17 residues. J gave up 3 bases and V 4 bases, and 9 bases lay outside the gene matches. Germline CDR1 is SGHRS and CDR2 is YFSETQ. Here the CDR3 reads CASSANGLAGGVYEQYF. The CDR3 region has the DNA TGCGCCAGCAGCGCCAATGGACTAGCGGGGGGTGTCTACGAGCAGTACTTC.

Regarding this clonotype: Just one base apart from a much larger clone, this may be a read error. V usage is TRBV27 and J usage is TRBJ2-3, with D perhaps being TRBD1 or TRBD2 (5 bases each). CDR1 and CDR2 from the germline V gene are MNHEY and SMNVEV (reference sequence). This CDR3 has 14 amino acids. This CDR3 reads CTSRARTRGDTQYF. CDR3 DNA sequence: TGTACCAGCAGGGCCCGGACGAGGGGAGATACGCAGTATTTT.

In this sample, this clonotype turned up a few times. The chain carries TRBV7-8 and TRBJ2-3; 7 bases match TRBD1. Trimming cost V 4 bases and J 0 bases; bases outside gene matches: 4. This CDR3 comprises 15 residues. Germline V gene lookup returns CDR1 SGHVS and CDR2 FQNEAQ. Written as DNA, the CDR3 is TGTGCCAGCAGCTCCCGGACAGGCAGCACAGATACGCAGTATTTT. Protein product: CASSSRTGSTDTQYF.

The chain carries TRBV7-2 and TRBJ1-1, with no clear D. The V gene's germline CDR1 is SGHTA and CDR2 FQGNSA. This CDR3 has 14 amino acids. Trimming left V 4 bases short and J 0 bases short, with 9 bases between. The CDR3 sequence: CASSSNMVNTEAFF. DNA of the CDR3: TGTGCCAGCAGCTCCAACATGGTGAACACTGAAGCTTTCTTT.

This clonotype showed up many times. The V gene is TRBV20-1, the J gene TRBJ2-5; tentatively, D is TRBD1 or TRBD2 (6 bases each). CDR1 is DFQATT, CDR2 SNEGSKA, per germline (reference sequence). The CDR3 length is 16 residues. The germline V and J ends were trimmed by 5 bases and 5 bases, with 24 bases remaining between them. The CDR3 reads CSAYNAGLSRGETQYF. The CDR3 nucleotides read TGCAGTGCTTATAATGCGGGACTCTCTAGGGGGGAGACCCAGTACTTC.

This clonotype was seen many times. CDR3 amino acids: CASRLSGGVAGELFF. The CDR3 DNA sequence: TGCGCCAGCCGCCTTTCCGGGGGAGTTGCCGGGGAGCTGTTTTTT. This chain joins TRBV5-1 and TRBJ2-2, with D perhaps TRBD2 (6 bases). Trimming removed 7 bases at V and 6 bases at J, with 19 bases between. Germline V gives CDR1 SGHRS, CDR2 YFSETQ. The CDR3 sequence is 15 residues long.

This clonotype was seen repeatedly, ten times or more. This sequence joins TRBV5-1 and TRBJ2-1; maybe TRBD1 (5 bases). Trimming cost V 0 bases and J 6 bases, with 13 bases left between them. Germline V gene data show CDR1 as SGHRS and CDR2 as YFSETQ. This CDR3 has 15 amino acids. The CDR3 coding sequence is TGCGCCAGCAGCTTGGCCAGGGCCCCTCGCAATGAGCAGTTCTTC. Amino acids: CASSLARAPRNEQFF.

At least ten counts were recorded for this clonotype. This chain uses TRBV20-1 with TRBJ2-2, with 7 bases identical to TRBD2. The trim removed 3 bases at V and 1 base at J, leaving 5 bases unmatched. Looked up from germline, CDR1 is DFQATT and CDR2 is SNEGSKA (reference sequence). CDR3 size: 15 residues. The CDR3 sequence is CSARPRGKNTGELFF. DNA for the CDR3: TGCAGTGCTAGGCCGCGGGGGAAGAACACCGGGGAGCTGTTTTTT.

The sample holds many counts of this clonotype. This chain joins TRBV24-1 and TRBJ2-3, with a weak D call TRBD1 (5 bases). The ends were cut back, 7 bases at V and 10 bases at J, with 14 bases in the middle. CDR3 size: 12 residues. Germline V gives CDR1 KGHDR, CDR2 SFDVKD. The CDR3 spells CATSQTGLAQYF. The CDR3 DNA sequence: TGTGCCACCAGCCAAACAGGTTTAGCGCAGTATTTT.

The chain has TRBV15 and TRBJ2-7; D possibly corresponds to TRBD2 (5 bases). In germline, CDR1 is LNHNV, CDR2 YYDKDF (reference sequence). The CDR3 extends over 13 amino acids. V was cut by 5 bases and J by 3 bases, with 11 bases left in between. CDR3 in DNA: TGTGCCACCAGCGGTCAGCGGTACTACGAGCAGTACTTC. Translation gives CATSGQRYYEQYF.

The genes are TRBV10-2 and TRBJ2-7; D is possibly TRBD1 (5 bases). Germline V CDR1 and CDR2: WSHSY, SAAADI. With 6 bases removed from V and 7 bases from J, the gap between germline ends came to 19 bases. This CDR3 spans 14 amino acids. CDR3 bases: TGCGCCAGCAGACCCGGGTCTGGGGCCTGGGAGCAGTACTTC. Translated: CASRPGSGAWEQYF.